The 15 T cell receptor beta chains below all came from one sample that was sequenced in a study of T cell responses to AZD1222 COVID-19 vaccine. The table came from immunoSEQ multiplex PCR; TCRdb's copy has only in-frame clones and leaves some out. The table records about 84,000 clones, approximately 85% of them present only once. Specimen: peripheral blood, collected 28 days after the second AZD1222 dose. The receptors originated from an adult who received the AZD1222 COVID-19 vaccine.

The chain joins TRBV5-6 to TRBJ1-2; 12 nucleotides match TRBD1. V lost 1 base to trimming and J lost 2 bases; unmatched junction nucleotides: 9. The CDR3 runs 18 residues. Germline values: CDR1 SGHDT, CDR2 YYEEEE. In nucleotides, the CDR3 is TGTGCCAGCAGCTTGTTCCGGGACAGGGGGCGAACGAACTATGGCTACACCTTC. Amino acid sequence: CASSLFRDRGRTNYGYTF.

This chain uses TRBV7-9 with TRBJ1-2, with unresolved D. In germline, CDR1 is SEHNR, CDR2 FQNEAQ (reference sequence). Trimming left V 5 bases short and J 2 bases short, with 12 bases between. The CDR3 runs to 14 residues. In nucleotides, the CDR3 is TGTGCCAGCAGCGTGCAAGGTAGAAACTATGGCTACACCTTC. It is translated as CASSVQGRNYGYTF.

The chain links TRBV6-5 to TRBJ2-3; D gene ambiguous. CDR1 is MNHEY, CDR2 SVGAGI, per germline. The CDR3 runs to 15 residues. V lost 5 bases, J lost 6 bases, and 18 bases lay in between. The DNA of the CDR3 is TGTGCCAGCAGTACCCCCGCTGGAGCCGGGGATACGCAGTATTTT. Amino acid sequence: CASSTPAGAGDTQYF.

This chain uses TRBV7-8 with TRBJ2-3; 7 bases line up with TRBD2. Germline CDR1 reads SGHVS; CDR2 reads FQNEAQ. CDR3 length: 14 amino acids. J was trimmed by 3 bases and V by 3 bases; bases with no gene match: 3. The CDR3 reads CASSFAGVTDTQYF. The CDR3 nucleotides read TGTGCCAGCAGCTTTGCGGGAGTGACAGATACGCAGTATTTT.

This clone was seen only a few times. The chain joins TRBV4-2 to TRBJ1-1, with D perhaps matching TRBD1 (6 bases). The germline V gene encodes CDR1 LGHNA and CDR2 YNFKEQ. CDR3 length: 14 residues. V was pared by 4 bases and J by 3 bases, with 12 bases between. Here the CDR3 reads CASSLNTGYTEAFF. CDR3 bases: TGTGCCAGCAGCCTCAATACAGGGTACACTGAAGCTTTCTTT.

The V and J genes are TRBV5-1 and TRBJ2-7, with TRBD2 identical over 7 bases. CDR3 size: 13 residues. V shed 7 bases and J 5 bases; nucleotides not matched to a gene: 9. Germline V gives CDR1 SGHRS, CDR2 YFSETQ. The CDR3 DNA sequence: TGCGCCAGCCGACTAGCTGCTTTGAACGAGCAGTACTTC. Encoded protein: CASRLAALNEQYF.

The chain links TRBV5-6 to TRBJ1-2; 7 bases are a match to TRBD1. The ends lost 5 bases at V and 4 bases at J; junction bases unmatched: 8. Germline-derived CDR1 and CDR2 are SGHDT and YYEEEE. The CDR3 length is 14 residues. CDR3 sequence: CASRPTGILYGYTF. In nucleotides, the CDR3 is TGTGCCAGCAGACCGACAGGGATCCTCTATGGCTACACCTTC.

This clone was seen only once. This sequence joins TRBV28 and TRBJ1-2; perhaps TRBD1 as D (5 bases). This CDR3 has 15 residues. V lost 1 base to trimming and J lost 4 bases, with 13 bases between them. The germline CDR1 and CDR2 sequences are MDHEN and SYDVKM. The CDR3 sequence: CASSLSASRAYGYTF. CDR3 DNA: TGTGCCAGCAGTTTATCGGCTTCCAGGGCCTATGGCTACACCTTC.

In this sample, this clone turned up once. V usage is TRBV7-9 and J usage is TRBJ2-7, with TRBD2 identical over 8 bases. After removal of 1 base from V and 7 bases from J, the junction contained 6 bases not matched to a gene. The CDR3 is made up of 14 amino acids. In germline, CDR1 is SEHNR, CDR2 FQNEAQ (reference sequence). The CDR3 here is CASSLEVGLVEQYF. As DNA, the CDR3 is TGTGCCAGCAGCTTAGAAGTGGGACTAGTAGAGCAGTACTTC.

The chain has TRBV28 and TRBJ1-5, with D possibly matching TRBD1 (5 bases). V lost 1 base to trimming and J lost 5 bases, with 9 bases between them. The CDR3 spans 14 residues. Germline V gene data show CDR1 as MDHEN and CDR2 as SYDVKM. In DNA, the CDR3 is TGTGCCAGCAGTTTATATGGGGGGGATCAGCCCCAGCATTTT. Translated: CASSLYGGDQPQHF.

This chain joins TRBV6-2 or TRBV6-3 and TRBJ2-5; 9 bases match TRBD1. Looked up from germline, CDR1 is MNHEY and CDR2 is SVGEGT. V trimming: 6 bases; J trimming: 4 bases; junction bases outside the gene matches: 6. The CDR3 consists of 14 residues. CDR3: CASSRPGQGETQYF. CDR3 sequence (DNA): TGTGCCAGCAGCCGTCCGGGACAGGGAGAGACCCAGTACTTC.

J is TRBJ1-5 and V is TRBV6-2 or TRBV6-3; D is perhaps TRBD1 (5 bases). V was cut by 0 bases and J by 7 bases, with 10 bases left in between. Germline values: CDR1 MNHEY, CDR2 SVGEGT. The CDR3 is made up of 14 amino acids. Here the CDR3 DNA reads TGTGCCAGCAGTTACTCTTATAGGGGACAGCCCCAGCATTTT. Translation gives CASSYSYRGQPQHF.

The rearrangement uses TRBV5-8 and TRBJ1-2, with TRBD1 identical over 9 bases. The germline V gene encodes CDR1 SGHTS and CDR2 YDEGEE. This CDR3 is built from 16 residues. J gave up 4 bases and V 3 bases, and 10 bases lay outside the gene matches. The CDR3 nucleotides read TGTGCCAGCAGCTCGCGCGCAGGGACAGGGCTCTATGGCTACACCTTC. Its translation is CASSSRAGTGLYGYTF.

V and J are TRBV11-2 and TRBJ2-1; 10 bases match TRBD1. CDR3 length: 15 residues. Germline assignment: CDR1 SGHAT and CDR2 FQNNGV. V was clipped by 5 bases and J by 2 bases; unmatched bases: 3. The chain's CDR3 is CASSPTGGTYNEQFF. CDR3 DNA: TGTGCCAGCAGCCCGACAGGGGGCACCTACAATGAGCAGTTCTTC.

The rearrangement links TRBV7-2 to TRBJ2-1, with TRBD1 matching 8 bases. Germline values: CDR1 SGHTA, CDR2 FQGNSA. The V gene end was trimmed by 5 bases and the J gene end by 7 bases; junction bases not matched to a gene: 13. This CDR3 spans 16 amino acids. In DNA form, the CDR3 reads TGTGCCAGCAGCCCCCACACCGGGACAGGTAGGAATGAGCAGTTCTTC. Protein sequence: CASSPHTGTGRNEQFF.